This entry features one TCR beta chain sequence. Its antigen is unknown. The source of the sample is a study of cytomegalovirus exposure and HLA in healthy donors. CDR3 length: 13 amino acids. CDR1 is SGHTA and CDR2 is FQGTGA in the germline V gene. V lost 3 bases and J 0 bases, leaving 6 bases between the germline ends. Primers included in the PCR were 60 Vbeta and 13 Jbeta primers. The table came from immunoSEQ multiplex PCR; TCRdb's copy has only in-frame clones and leaves some out. This sample has 90,000 to 100,000 clones; approximately 69% occur once, and the top ten carry less than 1.5%. Study-level points and caveats: A later analysis linked a missense variant in DCLRE1C to the trimming of TCR beta V and J genes.

The chain links TRBV7-3 to TRBJ2-7; the D is unclear. This clonotype was sampled from a female donor in good health and CMV-seronegative. The sequencing sample was made of PBMCs. CDR3 residues: CASSLRRSYEQYF. Written as DNA, the CDR3 is TGTGCCAGCAGCTTGCGGCGCTCCTACGAGCAGTACTTC.